The present TCR beta chain was sequenced within a study of PD-1 blockade in classical Hodgkin lymphoma. The study's findings and limits: Newly diagnosed patients were reported to start with lower TCR diversity than healthy donors.

The CDR3 runs to 14 residues. The data were produced by immunoSEQ multiplex PCR, yet TCRdb's version contains in-frame clones alone and is incomplete. Of roughly 13,000 clones listed, around 86% were seen once; the top ten hold 20% to 25%. Brentuximab vedotin exposure varied, and every patient relapsed after autologous stem cell transplantation. Regarding this clone: What it recognizes is unknown.

This TCR was sampled from a human donor with classical Hodgkin lymphoma. The sample consisted of peripheral blood mononuclear cells (PBMCs), taken at baseline. This rearrangement joins TRBV21-1 to TRBJ2-7; the table names TRBD1, a call not compared with the DNA. TRBV21-1 represents a pseudogene. The CDR3 spells CASYPGRQPSYEYF. CDR3 nucleotide sequence: TGTGCCAGCTACCCGGGCCGACAGCCCTCCTATGAGTACTTC.